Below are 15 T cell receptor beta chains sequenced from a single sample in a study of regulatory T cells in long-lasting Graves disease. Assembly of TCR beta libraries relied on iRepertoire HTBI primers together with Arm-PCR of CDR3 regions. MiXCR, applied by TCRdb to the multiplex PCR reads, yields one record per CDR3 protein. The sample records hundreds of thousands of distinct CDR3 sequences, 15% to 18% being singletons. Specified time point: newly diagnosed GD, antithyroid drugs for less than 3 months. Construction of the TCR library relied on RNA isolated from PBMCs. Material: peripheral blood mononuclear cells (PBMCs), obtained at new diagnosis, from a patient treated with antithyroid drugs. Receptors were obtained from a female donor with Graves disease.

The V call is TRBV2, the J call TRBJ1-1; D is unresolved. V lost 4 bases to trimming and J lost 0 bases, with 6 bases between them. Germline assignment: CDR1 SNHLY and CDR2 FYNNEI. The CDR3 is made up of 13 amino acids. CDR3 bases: TGTGCCAGCAGTGTTAGGGTGAACACTGAAGCTTTCTTT. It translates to CASSVRVNTEAFF.

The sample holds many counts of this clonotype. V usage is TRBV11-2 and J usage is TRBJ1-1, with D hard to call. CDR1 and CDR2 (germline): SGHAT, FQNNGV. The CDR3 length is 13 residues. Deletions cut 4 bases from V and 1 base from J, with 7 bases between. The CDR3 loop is CASSSYTNTEAFF. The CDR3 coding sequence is TGTGCCAGCAGCTCGTACACGAACACTGAAGCTTTCTTT.

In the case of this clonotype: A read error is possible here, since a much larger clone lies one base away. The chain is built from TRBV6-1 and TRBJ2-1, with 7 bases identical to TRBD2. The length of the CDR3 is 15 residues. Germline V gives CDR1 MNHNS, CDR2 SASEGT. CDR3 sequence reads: CASSGASGSYNERFF. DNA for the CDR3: TGTGCCAGCAGTGGGGCTAGCGGTAGTTACAATGAGCGGTTCTTC.

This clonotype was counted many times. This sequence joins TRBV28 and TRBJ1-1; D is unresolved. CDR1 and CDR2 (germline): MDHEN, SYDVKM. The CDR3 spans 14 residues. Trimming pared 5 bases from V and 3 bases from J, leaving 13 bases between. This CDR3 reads CASSPHSADTEAFF. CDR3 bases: TGTGCCAGCAGTCCCCACTCGGCGGACACTGAAGCTTTCTTT. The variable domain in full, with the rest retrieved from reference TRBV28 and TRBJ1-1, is DVKVTQSSRYLVKRTGEKVFLECVQDMDHENMFWYRQDPGLGLRLIYFSYDVKMKEKGDIPEGYSVSREKKERFSLILESASTNQTSMYLCASSPHSADTEAFFGQGTRLTVV.

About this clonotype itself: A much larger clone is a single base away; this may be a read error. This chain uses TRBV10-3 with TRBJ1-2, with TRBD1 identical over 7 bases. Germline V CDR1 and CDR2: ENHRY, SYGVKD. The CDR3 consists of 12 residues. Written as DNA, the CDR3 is TGTGCCATCCAAAGACAGGGTGGTGGCTGCACCTTC. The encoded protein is CAIQRQGGGCTF.

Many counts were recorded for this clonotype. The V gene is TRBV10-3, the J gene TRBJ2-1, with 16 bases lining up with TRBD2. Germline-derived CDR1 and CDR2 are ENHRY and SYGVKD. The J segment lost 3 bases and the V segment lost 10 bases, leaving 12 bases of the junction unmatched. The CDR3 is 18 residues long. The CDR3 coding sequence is TGTGCCACAGAAAGGGGACTAGCGGGGGGGCATCGCTACAATGAGCAGTTCTTC. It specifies CATERGLAGGHRYNEQFF.

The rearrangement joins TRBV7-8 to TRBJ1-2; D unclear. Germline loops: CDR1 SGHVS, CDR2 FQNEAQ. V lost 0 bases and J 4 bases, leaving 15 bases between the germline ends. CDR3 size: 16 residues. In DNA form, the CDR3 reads TGTGCCAGCAGCTTAGCGCACGAGGGATTGAGCTATGGCTACACCTTC. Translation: CASSLAHEGLSYGYTF.

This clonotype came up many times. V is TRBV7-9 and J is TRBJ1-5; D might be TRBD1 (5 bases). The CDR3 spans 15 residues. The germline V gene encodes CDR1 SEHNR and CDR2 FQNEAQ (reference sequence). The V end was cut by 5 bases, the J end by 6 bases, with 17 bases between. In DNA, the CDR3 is TGTGCCAGCAGCCGGGGGGAGGGTTCCGGTCAGCCCCAGCATTTT. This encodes CASSRGEGSGQPQHF.

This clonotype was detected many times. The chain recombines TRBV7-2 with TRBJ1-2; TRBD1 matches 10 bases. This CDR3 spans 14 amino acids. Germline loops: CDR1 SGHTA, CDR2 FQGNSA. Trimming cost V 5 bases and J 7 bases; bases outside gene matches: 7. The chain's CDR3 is CASSNGQGVSGYTF. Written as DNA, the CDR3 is TGTGCCAGCAGCAACGGACAGGGGGTTAGTGGCTACACCTTC.

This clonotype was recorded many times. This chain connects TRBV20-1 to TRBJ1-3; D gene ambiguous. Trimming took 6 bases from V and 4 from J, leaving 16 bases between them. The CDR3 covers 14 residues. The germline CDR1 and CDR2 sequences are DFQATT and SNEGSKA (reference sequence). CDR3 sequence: CSAPAAGYGNTIYF. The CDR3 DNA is TGCAGTGCCCCCGCTGCGGGGTACGGAAACACCATATATTTT.

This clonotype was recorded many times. The chain's CDR3 is CSLPGVLGLQGYTF. DNA for the CDR3: TGCAGTCTCCCTGGGGTTCTCGGCCTCCAGGGCTACACCTTC. The rearrangement joins TRBV20-1 to TRBJ1-2; D gene ambiguous. The CDR3 runs to 14 residues. The germline V gene has CDR1 DFQATT and CDR2 SNEGSKA (reference sequence). Trimming took 8 bases from V and 8 from J, leaving 24 bases between them.

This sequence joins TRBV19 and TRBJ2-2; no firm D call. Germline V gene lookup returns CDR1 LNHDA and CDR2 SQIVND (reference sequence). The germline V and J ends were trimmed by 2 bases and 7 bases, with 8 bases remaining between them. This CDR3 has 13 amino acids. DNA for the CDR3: TGTGCCAGTAGTATACCTGTTGGCGGGGAGCTGTTTTTT. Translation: CASSIPVGGELFF.

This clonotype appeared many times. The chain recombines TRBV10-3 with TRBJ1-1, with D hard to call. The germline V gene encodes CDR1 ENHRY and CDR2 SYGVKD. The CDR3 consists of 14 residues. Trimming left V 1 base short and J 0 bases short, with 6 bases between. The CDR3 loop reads CAISEFTLNTEAFF. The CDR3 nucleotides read TGTGCCATCAGTGAGTTTACCCTGAACACTGAAGCTTTCTTT.

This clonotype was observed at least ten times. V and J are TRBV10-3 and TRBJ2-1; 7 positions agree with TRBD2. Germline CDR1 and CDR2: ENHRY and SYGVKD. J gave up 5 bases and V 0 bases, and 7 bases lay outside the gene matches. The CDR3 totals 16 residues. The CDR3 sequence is CAISESILAGHNEQFF. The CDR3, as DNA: TGTGCCATCAGTGAGTCGATCTTAGCGGGTCACAATGAGCAGTTCTTC.

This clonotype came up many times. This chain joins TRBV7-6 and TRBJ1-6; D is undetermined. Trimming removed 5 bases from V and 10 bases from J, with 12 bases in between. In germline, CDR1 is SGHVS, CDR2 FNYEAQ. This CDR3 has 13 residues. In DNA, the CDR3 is TGTGCCAGCAGCGACGCCCCGGGGTCACCCCTCCACTTT. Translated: CASSDAPGSPLHF.